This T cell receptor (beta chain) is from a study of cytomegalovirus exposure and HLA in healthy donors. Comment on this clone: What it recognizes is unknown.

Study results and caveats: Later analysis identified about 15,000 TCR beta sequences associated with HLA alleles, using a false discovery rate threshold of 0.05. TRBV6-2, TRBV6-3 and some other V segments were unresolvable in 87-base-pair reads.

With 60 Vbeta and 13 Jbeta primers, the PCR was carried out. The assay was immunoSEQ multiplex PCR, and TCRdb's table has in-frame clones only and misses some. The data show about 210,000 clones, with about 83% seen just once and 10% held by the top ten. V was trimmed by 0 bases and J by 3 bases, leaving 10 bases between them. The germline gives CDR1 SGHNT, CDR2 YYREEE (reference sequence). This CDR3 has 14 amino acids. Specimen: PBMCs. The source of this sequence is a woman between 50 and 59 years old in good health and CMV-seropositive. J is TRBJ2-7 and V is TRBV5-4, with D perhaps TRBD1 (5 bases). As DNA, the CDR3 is TGTGCCAGCAGCTTGGCCGTGGGGCTCTACGAGCAGTACTTC. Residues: CASSLAVGLYEQYF.